This T cell receptor (beta chain) was sequenced during a study of blood T cell repertoires in COVID-19. The wider study: Italy, Spain and the United States were the sources of the convalescent and acute COVID-19 samples. Nucleic acid was either cDNA or gDNA, and it came from T cells, B-cell-depleted T cells, or PBMCs.

In the original workflow: By means of reference gene primer amplification, nucleated cell counts were estimated. Profiled with immunoSEQ multiplex PCR; TCRdb holds only in-frame clones, not every one. The V and J calls and clone size are taken from that table; D and trimming were inferred from the DNA. The sample has 300,000 to 350,000 clones, roughly 90% seen once. Per germline, CDR1 SGHTA and CDR2 FQGTGA. V lost 8 bases and J lost 1, with 11 bases in between. The length of the CDR3 is 14 residues. This chain joins TRBV7-3 and TRBJ2-2, with a possible D match to TRBD1 (7 bases). Sequences were obtained from peripheral blood. The sequence was collected from a woman aged 30 to 39 with COVID-19, enrolled during active disease. CDR3 amino acids: CASQGGLNTGELFF. Written as DNA, the CDR3 is TGTGCCAGCCAGGGGGGCCTGAACACCGGGGAGCTGTTTTTT. The full variable domain, in which reference TRBV7-3 and TRBJ2-2 provide the parts outside the CDR3, is GAGVSQTPSNKVTEKGKYVELRCDPISGHTALYWYRQSLGQGPEFLIYFQGTGAADDSGLPNDRFFAVRPEGSVSTLKIQRTERGDSAVYLCASQGGLNTGELFFGEGSRLTVL.